This is a list of T cell receptor beta chains from one sample in a study of tumor T cells in aggressive B-cell lymphoma. The table came from immunoSEQ multiplex PCR; TCRdb's copy has only in-frame clones and leaves some out. The sample shows 2,900 or so clones, approximately 79% of them seen only once. Sequenced input: tumor tissue. The receptors come from an adult with diffuse large B cell lymphoma. Each CDR3 is given with its conserved first and last residue.

>TRBV6-5|TRBJ1-6
CASSHRGSYNSPLHF
>TRBV12-5|TRBJ2-1
CASGNNTAYYSYNEQFF
>TRBV2|TRBJ1-5
CASSEDRDQPQHF
>TRBV19|TRBJ2-5
CASSPGQGVSGETQYF
>TRBV19|TRBJ1-1
CASHRGEDAEAFF
>TRBV9|TRBJ1-2
CATAPYRTGGTYGYTF
>TRBV6-1|TRBJ1-1
CASSEPGGEAFF
>TRBV5-1|TRBJ2-3
CASSLTPQTGGLATDTQYF
>TRBV7-2|TRBJ2-3
CASSLGGGGGAADTQYF
>TRBV4-1|TRBJ2-7
CASSQWQGLSYEQYF
>TRBV30|TRBJ1-6
CAWSVLNSNSPLHF
>TRBV4-1|TRBJ2-3
CASSLGPSDTQYF
>TRBV7-2|TRBJ2-1
CASSSLRGNEQFF
>TRBV5-1|TRBJ1-6
CASSLGTNNSPLHF
>TRBV29-1|TRBJ1-1
CSGTLGTEAFF
>TRBV7-2|TRBJ1-5
CASSLGAQGGQPQHF
>TRBV5-1|TRBJ2-2
CASSLGQPTGELFF
>TRBV6-6|TRBJ1-5
CASGGSHNQPQHF
>TRBV18|TRBJ2-1
CASSYVQANEQFF
>TRBV6-1|TRBJ2-3
CASSLGLAGEDTQYF